The clone carrying this T cell receptor (beta chain) was detected a few times. The sample originates from a study of blood T cell repertoires in COVID-19. Study overall: Nucleic acid was either cDNA or gDNA, and it came from T cells, B-cell-depleted T cells, or PBMCs.

The data were produced by immunoSEQ multiplex PCR, yet TCRdb's version contains in-frame clones alone and is incomplete. Among tens of thousands of clones listed, around 85% were seen once. Germline CDR1 and CDR2: MDHEN and SYDVKM. V was trimmed by 5 bases and J by 5 bases, leaving 19 bases between them. The CDR3 consists of 15 residues. The chain recombines TRBV28 with TRBJ2-7; TRBD2 might be the D (6 bases). The clonotype originates from a human donor in a cohort sampled during active COVID-19. Material: peripheral blood. The CDR3 spells CASSIPGKAGDEQYF. The CDR3, as DNA: TGTGCCAGCAGTATCCCAGGGAAAGCGGGCGACGAGCAGTACTTC.